The clone carrying this TCR beta chain was counted at least ten times. Its matching antigen is unknown. The unsorted libraries were produced from 2 million PBMCs held at -80 C. This CDR3 is built from 15 residues. Unmatched junction bases numbered 9, after V lost 6 bases and J lost 4 bases. Germline V gene data show CDR1 as LGHDT and CDR2 as YNNKEL (reference sequence). This specimen comes from a study of neurological immune-mediated disorders. Overall study results and limits: HTLV-1-associated myelopathy led in TCR clonal expansion, while multiple sclerosis ranked lowest, below healthy controls.

The making of cDNA relied on 5'RACE with 10-nucleotide random UMIs. One entry per CDR3 protein results from TCRdb running MiXCR on the 5' RACE reads. The table records around 40,000 distinct CDR3 sequences, about 12% of them present only once. The J gene is TRBJ1-1, the V gene TRBV3-1; the match to TRBD1 covers 9 bases. The clonotype was recovered from a female donor in good health. Sequencing was done on a sample of PBMCs. CDR3 sequence reads: CASSPGTGLGTEAFF. The CDR3 DNA is TGTGCCAGCAGTCCCGGGACAGGGCTTGGCACTGAAGCTTTCTTT.